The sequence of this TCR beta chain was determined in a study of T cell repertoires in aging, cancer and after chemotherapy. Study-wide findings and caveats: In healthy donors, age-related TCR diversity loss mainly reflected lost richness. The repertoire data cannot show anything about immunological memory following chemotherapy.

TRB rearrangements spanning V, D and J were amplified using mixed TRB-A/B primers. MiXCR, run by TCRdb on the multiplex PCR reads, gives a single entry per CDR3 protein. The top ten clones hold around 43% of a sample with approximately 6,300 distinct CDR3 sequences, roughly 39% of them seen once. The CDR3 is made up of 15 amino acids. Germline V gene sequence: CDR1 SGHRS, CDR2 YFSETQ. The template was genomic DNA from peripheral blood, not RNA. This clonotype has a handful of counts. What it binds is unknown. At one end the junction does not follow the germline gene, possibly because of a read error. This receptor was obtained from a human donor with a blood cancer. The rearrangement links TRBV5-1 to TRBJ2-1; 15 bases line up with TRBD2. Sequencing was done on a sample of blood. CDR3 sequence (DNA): TGTGCCAGCAGCCGCGGACTAGCGGGAGGGAATGAGCAGTTCTTC. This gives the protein CASSRGLAGGNEQFF. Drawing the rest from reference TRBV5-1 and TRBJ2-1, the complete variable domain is KAGVTQTPRYLIKTRGQQVTLSCSPISGHRSVSWYQQTPGQGLQFLFEYFSETQRNKGNFPGRFSGRQFSNSRSEMNVSTLELGDSALYLCASSRGLAGGNEQFFGPGTRLTVL.